This is a list of T cell receptor beta chains from one sample in a study of blood T cell repertoires in COVID-19. The assay was immunoSEQ multiplex PCR, and TCRdb's table has in-frame clones only and misses some. The sample yields about 80,000 clones, 76% seen once. Input material: peripheral blood. The source of these receptors is a man aged 65-85 years with active or convalescent COVID-19. The CDR3 runs from the conserved cysteine through the conserved F or W. D genes are given only for firm matches. Not all rows give a size; the values are once, few, many and, for expanded clones, a class.

abundance	v_gene	j_gene	d_gene	CDR3aa	CDR3nt
-	TRBV5-1	TRBJ2-3	TRBD2	CASSLRRGGPPGADTQYF	TGCGCCAGCAGCTTGCGGCGCGGGGGTCCCCCTGGGGCAGATACGCAGTATTTT
once	TRBV21-1	TRBJ1-4	-	CASSGGITNEKLFF	TGTGCCAGCAGCGGGGGGATAACTAATGAAAAACTGTTTTTT
-	TRBV3-1/TRBV3-2	TRBJ2-5	-	CASSLQTSSETQYF	TGTGCCAGCAGCCTTCAAACTTCTTCAGAGACCCAGTACTTC
once	TRBV24-1	TRBJ2-1	-	CATNQGGYNEQFF	TGTGCCACCAACCAGGGGGGTTACAATGAGCAGTTCTTC
-	TRBV9	TRBJ1-1	TRBD1	CASSNRQGLMNTEAFF	TGTGCCAGCAGCAATAGACAGGGGCTTATGAACACTGAAGCTTTCTTT
-	TRBV20-1	TRBJ1-2	-	CSADTYGYTF	TGCAGTGCGGACACCTATGGCTACACCTTC
-	TRBV30	TRBJ2-7	-	CAWSARLKYYEQYF	TGTGCCTGGAGTGCACGTCTAAAATACTACGAGCAGTACTTC
once	TRBV28	TRBJ2-3	-	CASSPLANTQYF	TGTGCCAGCAGTCCCCTCGCTAATACGCAGTATTTT
-	TRBV6-6	TRBJ1-2	-	CASSLGVNYGYTF	TGTGCCAGCAGCCTAGGGGTGAACTATGGCTACACCTTC
-	TRBV6-1	TRBJ2-2	TRBD2	CASSEQASGVTGELFF	TGTGCCAGCAGTGAACAGGCTAGCGGGGTCACCGGGGAGCTGTTTTTT